The 19 T cell receptor beta chains presented below share a single source sample, sequenced in a study of T-cell reconstitution after alpha-beta-depleted transplantation in children. During its preparation, the TCRbeta library received unique molecular identifiers. TCRdb re-called the PCR reads with MiXCR, one entry per CDR3 protein. The sample holds around 370,000 distinct CDR3 sequences, about 17% seen once. This material consisted of PBMCs, mostly from graft donor cells, taken 360 days after TCRalphabeta/CD19-depleted stem cell transplant. The source of these receptors is a male patient under 10 years old who had a stem cell transplant for acute lymphoblastic leukemia, so the T cells may come from the graft donor.

V gene TRBV15 combines with J gene TRBJ2-1, with 12 bases lining up with TRBD2. The CDR3 extends over 17 amino acids. The junction had 5 bases not matched to a gene; V was cut back by 5 bases and J by 0 bases. Germline V gene sequence: CDR1 LNHNV, CDR2 YYDKDF (reference sequence). The CDR3 coding sequence is TGTGCCACCAGCGGCCTAGCGGGAGGGGGCTCCTACAATGAGCAGTTCTTC. Its translation: CATSGLAGGGSYNEQFF.

This chain joins TRBV4-1 and TRBJ2-4, with TRBD1 as a possible D gene (7 bases). Germline CDR1 MGHRA, CDR2 YSYEKL. V lost 1 base, J lost 3 bases, and 16 bases lay in between. CDR3 length: 17 amino acids. The CDR3 DNA reads as TGCGCCAGCAGCCAAGGGCGACAGGGAGGCGGCAAAAACATTCAGTACTTC. Residues: CASSQGRQGGGKNIQYF.

The chain carries TRBV20-1 and TRBJ2-6; 8 positions agree with TRBD2. The CDR3 sequence is 16 residues long. The junction had 6 bases not matched to a gene; V was cut back by 5 bases and J by 0 bases. In germline, CDR1 is DFQATT, CDR2 SNEGSKA (reference sequence). Here the CDR3 reads CSALTSGVSGANVLTF. CDR3 sequence (DNA): TGCAGTGCTCTTACTAGCGGAGTCTCTGGGGCCAACGTCCTGACTTTC.

The sample holds a few counts of this clonotype. This chain uses TRBV10-3 with TRBJ2-7; TRBD1 might be the D (6 bases). The ends were cut back, 6 bases at V and 0 bases at J, with 15 bases in the middle. This CDR3 contains 15 residues. The germline CDR1 and CDR2 sequences are ENHRY and SYGVKD. CDR3 DNA: TGTGCCATCAGCCTGGGACACAAGTCCTCCTACGAGCAGTACTTC. Residues: CAISLGHKSSYEQYF.

This clonotype was detected a few times. The V call is TRBV7-8, the J call TRBJ2-1, with D maybe TRBD2 (7 bases). This CDR3 is built from 16 residues. The V and J ends lost 2 bases and 4 bases respectively, with 15 bases between them. In germline, CDR1 is SGHVS, CDR2 FQNEAQ. CDR3 nucleotide sequence: TGTGCCAGCAGCTTATGGGGGGGGGCCCTATACAATGAGCAGTTCTTC. Its translation: CASSLWGGALYNEQFF.

This clonotype was detected ten times or more. The chain uses TRBV5-1 and TRBJ1-1, with 9 bases fitting TRBD1. V was clipped by 7 bases and J by 5 bases; unmatched bases: 12. CDR1 is SGHRS and CDR2 is YFSETQ in the germline V gene. The CDR3 length is 15 residues. CDR3 residues: CASLRGDRDSTEAFF. The CDR3 DNA follows: TGCGCCAGCCTCCGGGGGGACAGGGATTCGACTGAAGCTTTCTTT.

This clonotype was observed a handful of times. The chain joins TRBV6-1 to TRBJ2-3; 14 nucleotides line up with TRBD2. This CDR3 region has 15 residues. The V gene's germline CDR1 is MNHNS and CDR2 SASEGT. The V gene end was trimmed by 3 bases and the J gene end by 5 bases; junction bases not matched to a gene: 1. The chain's CDR3 is CASSDGLAGGDTQYF. The CDR3 nucleotides read TGTGCCAGCAGTGATGGACTAGCGGGAGGAGATACGCAGTATTTT.

CDR3 DNA sequence: TGCGCCAGCAGCCAAGTGGAAACCCGCAGGACAGATACGCAGTATTTT. It translates to CASSQVETRRTDTQYF. V usage is TRBV4-3 and J usage is TRBJ2-3; the D is unclear. The CDR3 has 16 residues. Trimming cost V 1 base and J 3 bases, with 14 bases left between them. CDR1 and CDR2 (germline): LGHNA, YSLEER.

The chain links TRBV4-3 to TRBJ1-2, with TRBD1 identical over 7 bases. There are 16 residues in the CDR3. Germline CDR1 and CDR2: LGHNA and YSLEER. V shed 0 bases and J 6 bases; nucleotides not matched to a gene: 10. The DNA for the CDR3 is TGCGCCAGCAGCCAAGACGTCGGGGGGACAGCGAATGGCTACACCTTC. This gives the protein CASSQDVGGTANGYTF.

The chain is built from TRBV4-2 and TRBJ2-7, with 7 bases identical to TRBD1. Germline V gene data show CDR1 as LGHNA and CDR2 as YNFKEQ. The CDR3 has 15 residues. Trimming cost V 0 bases and J 1 base; bases outside gene matches: 3. The CDR3 nucleotides read TGTGCCAGCAGCCAAGATAAGGGGGCGTCCTACGAGCAGTACTTC. Its translation: CASSQDKGASYEQYF.

This clonotype was found a few times. The chain employs TRBV4-1 and TRBJ2-3; the match to TRBD2 covers 7 bases. Germline V gene sequence: CDR1 MGHRA, CDR2 YSYEKL. The trim removed 0 bases at V and 4 bases at J, leaving 7 bases unmatched. The CDR3 has 16 residues. CDR3 DNA: TGCGCCAGCAGCCAAGATCCTAGCGGTGTAGCAGATACGCAGTATTTT. Protein sequence: CASSQDPSGVADTQYF.

This rearrangement joins TRBV7-8 to TRBJ2-1; the D is unclear. V gave up 5 bases and J gave up 2 bases, with 22 bases separating them. Germline V gene sequence: CDR1 SGHVS, CDR2 FQNEAQ. The CDR3 is 18 amino acids. CDR3 bases: TGTGCCAGCAGCCAGGATTTACCGCTCCTACGCCCCTACAATGAGCAGTTCTTC. This encodes CASSQDLPLLRPYNEQFF.

In its sample, this clonotype was seen a few times. The V call is TRBV6-2 or TRBV6-3, the J call TRBJ2-2, with D possibly matching TRBD2 (7 bases). Germline V CDR1 and CDR2: MNHEY, SVGEGT. The CDR3 extends over 20 amino acids. The V end lost 0 bases, the J end lost 2 bases, and 22 bases lay between the germline ends. In nucleotides, the CDR3 is TGTGCCAGCAGTTACTCGACCCATTCAGTCCGGGGGGCAAACACCGGGGAGCTGTTTTTT. This codes for CASSYSTHSVRGANTGELFF.

This clonotype occurred a few times. The V call is TRBV27, the J call TRBJ2-7; D tentatively fits TRBD1 or TRBD2 (5 bases each). CDR3 size: 14 residues. Germline V gene lookup returns CDR1 MNHEY and CDR2 SMNVEV (reference sequence). V dropped 0 bases and J dropped 6 bases, with 12 bases sitting between them. The CDR3 DNA follows: TGTGCCAGCAGTTTATCGCTGGGGGTGGGCGAGCAGTACTTC. This translates into CASSLSLGVGEQYF.

This clonotype was detected many times. The chain couples TRBV25-1 to TRBJ1-1; a weak D match, TRBD1 (6 bases). This CDR3 comprises 13 residues. Germline lookup yields CDR1 MGHDK and CDR2 SYGVNS. The V end was cut by 5 bases, the J end by 3 bases, with 10 bases between. CDR3 sequence reads: CASSRGIYTEAFF. CDR3 sequence (DNA): TGTGCCAGCAGTAGGGGGATCTACACTGAAGCTTTCTTT.

The chain has TRBV3-1 and TRBJ2-4; tentative D call: TRBD1 (5 bases). The CDR3 totals 13 residues. The germline V gene has CDR1 LGHDT and CDR2 YNNKEL (reference sequence). Trimming left V 3 bases short and J 6 bases short, with 9 bases between. CDR3 sequence (DNA): TGTGCCAGCAGCCAGGGGCGGTTAAACATTCAGTACTTC. Translation: CASSQGRLNIQYF.

The CDR3 loop reads CASSPDTGDSGANVLTF. The CDR3 region has the DNA TGTGCCAGCAGCCCGGATACAGGGGATTCTGGGGCCAACGTCCTGACTTTC. The chain combines TRBV27 with TRBJ2-6, with 7 positions matching TRBD1. From germline, CDR1 is MNHEY and CDR2 SMNVEV (reference sequence). The CDR3 totals 17 residues. V lost 6 bases and J lost 1; bases outside the gene matches: 9.

The rearrangement uses TRBV2 and TRBJ1-2; possible D gene TRBD1, 6 bases. V lost 4 bases and J 4 bases, leaving 10 bases between the germline ends. The CDR3 length is 13 residues. From germline, CDR1 is SNHLY and CDR2 FYNNEI. The CDR3 DNA is TGTGCCAGCAGTGTTGACAGGTCCTATGGCTACACCTTC. This codes for CASSVDRSYGYTF. Based on the CDR3 plus reference TRBV2 and TRBJ1-2, the full variable domain is EPEVTQTPSHQVTQMGQEVILRCVPISNHLYFYWYRQILGQKVEFLVSFYNNEISEKSEIFDDQFSVERPDGSNFTLKIRSTKLEDSAMYFCASSVDRSYGYTFGSGTRLTVV.

The CDR3 coding sequence is TGTGCCAGCAGCTTATATGAAGGTACCTCTGGGGCCAACGTCCTGACTTTC. This encodes CASSLYEGTSGANVLTF. The gene calls are TRBV7-9 and TRBJ2-6; D uncertain. In germline, CDR1 is SEHNR, CDR2 FQNEAQ (reference sequence). V lost 2 bases to trimming and J lost 0 bases, with 11 bases between them. This CDR3 has 17 residues.